Listed below are T cell receptor beta chains from one sample, sequenced in a study of post-analysis software for immune sequencing data. In TCRdb, the PCR reads were re-called with MiXCR into one record per CDR3 protein. The sample lists roughly 540,000 distinct CDR3 sequences, around a third occurring once. Sample: blood. These receptors were taken from a girl aged 2-17 years with multiple sclerosis. The CDR3 runs from the conserved cysteine through the conserved F or W. The D gene is left open where the match is weak. Expanded clones are given a class, and other clones once, few, many or no size at all.

J gene: TRBJ2-5
clone size: NA
V gene: TRBV29-1
D gene: NA
CDR3 protein: CSGAHGAEETQYF
CDR3 DNA: TGCAGCGGAGCCCACGGGGCGGAAGAGACCCAGTACTTC

J gene: TRBJ2-1
clone size: NA
V gene: TRBV27
D gene: NA
CDR3 protein: CASSLLAGLSYNEQFF
CDR3 DNA: TGTGCCAGCAGTTTATTGGCAGGGCTTTCCTACAATGAGCAGTTCTTC

J gene: TRBJ2-3
clone size: few
V gene: TRBV27
D gene: TRBD1
CDR3 protein: CASNQDRWADTQYF
CDR3 DNA: TGTGCCAGCAACCAGGACAGGTGGGCAGATACGCAGTATTTT

J gene: TRBJ2-5
clone size: NA
V gene: TRBV29-1
D gene: NA
CDR3 protein: CSVLVGRETQYF
CDR3 DNA: TGCAGCGTTTTGGTGGGCCGGGAGACCCAGTACTTC

J gene: TRBJ1-2
clone size: many
V gene: TRBV5-1
D gene: TRBD1
CDR3 protein: CASSLGQGNYGYTF
CDR3 DNA: TGCGCCAGCAGCCTCGGACAGGGAAACTATGGCTACACCTTC

J gene: TRBJ2-7
clone size: NA
V gene: TRBV20-1
D gene: NA
CDR3 protein: CSASAGGYEQYF
CDR3 DNA: TGCAGTGCTAGTGCTGGGGGTTACGAGCAGTACTTC

J gene: TRBJ2-1
clone size: few
V gene: TRBV2
D gene: NA
CDR3 protein: CASSEGSANEQFF
CDR3 DNA: TGTGCCAGCAGTGAAGGGTCCGCCAATGAGCAGTTCTTC

J gene: TRBJ1-5
clone size: many
V gene: TRBV18
D gene: NA
CDR3 protein: CASSPQVDSMGAPQHF
CDR3 DNA: TGTGCCAGCTCACCACAGGTGGATAGTATGGGTGCTCCCCAGCATTTT

J gene: TRBJ1-5
clone size: NA
V gene: TRBV20-1
D gene: NA
CDR3 protein: CSARVRGAPGQPQHF
CDR3 DNA: TGCAGTGCTAGAGTTCGCGGGGCGCCCGGTCAGCCCCAGCATTTT

J gene: TRBJ2-1
clone size: NA
V gene: TRBV3-1
D gene: NA
CDR3 protein: CASSQGDMSYNEQFF
CDR3 DNA: TGTGCCAGCAGCCAGGGGGACATGTCCTACAATGAGCAGTTCTTC

J gene: TRBJ1-2
clone size: once
V gene: TRBV27
D gene: NA
CDR3 protein: CASSTGQRGYTF
CDR3 DNA: TGTGCCAGCAGTACCGGACAGCGGGGCTACACCTTC

J gene: TRBJ2-1
clone size: NA
V gene: TRBV4-1
D gene: NA
CDR3 protein: CASSQERGRWRNNEQFF
CDR3 DNA: TGCGCCAGCAGCCAAGAAAGAGGACGCTGGCGCAACAATGAGCAGTTCTTC

J gene: TRBJ2-7
clone size: few
V gene: TRBV20-1
D gene: NA
CDR3 protein: CSASADPVSYEQYF
CDR3 DNA: TGCAGTGCTAGCGCCGACCCCGTCTCCTACGAGCAGTACTTC

J gene: TRBJ1-2
clone size: many
V gene: TRBV5-1
D gene: TRBD1
CDR3 protein: CASSPGQGNGYTF
CDR3 DNA: TGCGCCAGCAGCCCAGGACAGGGGAATGGCTACACCTTC

J gene: TRBJ2-3
clone size: NA
V gene: TRBV6-5
D gene: TRBD1
CDR3 protein: CASSYSRTGADTQYF
CDR3 DNA: TGTGCCAGCAGTTACTCAAGGACAGGGGCAGATACGCAGTATTTT

J gene: TRBJ1-2
clone size: few
V gene: TRBV29-1
D gene: TRBD1
CDR3 protein: CSVEGAGGRGDYGYTF
CDR3 DNA: TGCAGCGTTGAAGGGGCAGGGGGCCGGGGAGACTATGGCTACACCTTC

J gene: TRBJ2-3
clone size: NA
V gene: TRBV6-6
D gene: NA
CDR3 protein: CASSLGDRGGNTQYF
CDR3 DNA: TGTGCCAGCAGTCTGGGTGATAGAGGGGGGAATACGCAGTATTTT

J gene: TRBJ2-2
clone size: few
V gene: TRBV6-5
D gene: NA
CDR3 protein: CASSYSRTGELFF
CDR3 DNA: TGTGCCAGCAGTTACTCGCGCACCGGGGAGCTGTTTTTT

J gene: TRBJ1-2
clone size: NA
V gene: TRBV5-1
D gene: NA
CDR3 protein: CTSSKLPDIYGYGYTF
CDR3 DNA: TGCACCAGCAGCAAACTTCCTGACATTTACGGCTATGGCTACACCTTC

J gene: TRBJ1-5
clone size: NA
V gene: TRBV21-1
D gene: NA
CDR3 protein: CASRSPGGENQPQHF
CDR3 DNA: TGTGCCAGCCGGAGTCCGGGTGGGGAAAATCAGCCCCAGCATTTT

J gene: TRBJ2-1
clone size: NA
V gene: TRBV4-2
D gene: NA
CDR3 protein: CASCGGLTSDEQFF
CDR3 DNA: TGTGCCAGCTGTGGAGGATTAACCAGCGATGAGCAGTTCTTC

J gene: TRBJ2-5
clone size: few
V gene: TRBV11-2
D gene: NA
CDR3 protein: CASSSSVGGLSWTQYF
CDR3 DNA: TGTGCCAGCAGCTCTTCTGTGGGGGGGCTTAGTTGGACCCAGTACTTC